The source of this T cell receptor beta chain is a study of shared clonotypes between healthy human individuals (dated by TCRdb to 2020 to 2021). The study in broad terms: The cohort included a few men and a couple of women between 18 and 49 years of age. Per donor, three plates each were used for CD4 naive and CD4 memory, two for CD8 naive, and one for CD8 memory. To estimate repertoire size and how much clonotypes are shared between individuals, the study performed deep sequencing of blood TCR repertoires from a few healthy adults. To increase sequencing depth and limit assay-specific biases, TCR repertoire library preparation and sequencing were carried out by different laboratories using diverse techniques. Between about 0.8 and 9 billion PBMCs per donor were obtained by leukapheresis.

About this clone: There is no known antigen for this receptor. Base qualities are not recorded, but no much larger clone differs from it by a single base.

The donors were healthy, HIV-negative adults who had no recently reported acute infections or vaccinations. Every donor was a Caucasian adult living in Nashville, Tennessee, USA. CD4+ T cells were enriched by magnetic negative selection, after which naive cells were positively selected on CD45RA and the negative fraction was taken as the memory subset. Blood was obtained by leukapheresis, after which PBMCs were separated by Ficoll-Histopaque density gradient centrifugation and cryopreserved in liquid nitrogen vapor phase. Purity and quantity of every magnetically sorted T cell population were checked by analytical flow cytometry. Genomic DNA was isolated from each sorted fraction and quantified by UV absorbance on a Nanodrop 2000c. Using the deep immunoSEQ assay, multiplex PCR amplified TCR CDR3 regions from genomic DNA. Extracted genomic DNA from each cell subset was spread evenly across all wells of several immunoSEQ 96-well plates, with each plate serving as a replicate. For sorted subsets, 200 ng of genomic DNA, equivalent to 25,000 to 35,000 T cell genomes, went into each replicate PCR. The purified libraries were quantified using a Qubit 3.0 fluorometer, sized with a Bioanalyzer 2100, and then quantified again using the KAPA Library Quantification kit. Each immunoSEQ 96-well plate was sequenced on its own single-read 150-cycle Illumina NextSeq 550 flow cell. Processing in the source paper ran as follows. Because the immunoSEQ output included only junctional sequences and no quality scores, the filtering could not be the same as the filtering used for full-length reads. To assign V/J genes and CDR3, sequences were annotated against IMGT germline references using PyIR, a Python wrapper for IgBLAST v1.9. Reads were filtered out if the reads had weak V/J assignments (E-value above 1e-6), no CDR3, stop codons, out-of-frame junctions, or ambiguous translated residues. A V3J clonotype was defined by an identical inferred V gene, J gene, and CDR3 amino acid sequence. Percentage overlap between repertoires was computed as shared unique clonotypes divided by the size of the smaller repertoire. Three approaches were used to assess repertoire richness: RTK rarefaction, the Chao1 estimator, and Recon v2.1 estimates of unobserved clonotypes. OLGA was used to compute generation probabilities for all TCRbeta clonotypes that the gDNA method yielded from several donors. TCRdb took this table from immuneACCESS and kept in-frame rearrangements with V and J called. Such tables lack part of the clones; where checked against another copy, unresolved V genes explain under half of the gap, and the rest is unexplained. The V and J calls and clone size were taken over from that table, and D and trimming were inferred from the DNA. The sample profile shows over a million clones; roughly 96% of them were found once. The top ten clones comprise more than 0.9% of the sample.

The research as a whole found: When several donors were compared, the shared fraction of clonotypes was roughly 4.8% for naive CD4, 3.5% to 4% for naive CD8, roughly 2.3% for memory CD4, and about 0.36% for memory CD8. Because the study included only a small number of donors, the genetic and exposure-history diversity represented was limited. Based on pairwise subsampling, the degree of clonotype sharing among donors was expected to be affected by sequencing depth. Sampling was restricted to blood, and TCR repertoires in tissue are likely to differ from TCR repertoires in blood. Rarefaction of sorted-subset datasets indicated incomplete sequencing despite the large sequencing depth. Clonotypes shared by all four sorted-subset donors showed higher generation probabilities than non-shared clonotypes. Estimated clonotype richness was generally larger for naive than for memory subsets.

V is shortened by 0 bases, J by 5 bases, and the region joining them spans 11 bases. CDR3 length: 14 amino acids, cysteine to phenylalanine. CDR3 DNA only is kept here, 42 bases in frame from base 1. The germline V gene gives CDR1 as SGDLS and CDR2 as YYNGEE. Sequencing was done on a sample of naive CD4+ T cells sorted from blood. Reading the label with the study, this specimen's cell subset or site is: CD45RA+ positively selected. This TCR came from a man aged 30 to 39 in good health. The chain is assembled from TRBV9 and TRBJ2-5; a tentative D match to TRBD2 spans 5 bases. The CDR3 region has the sequence CASSVGVEEETQYF. The DNA sequence reads TGTGCCAGCAGCGTAGGGGTGGAGGAGGAGACCCAGTACTTC.